This TCR beta chain was captured by sequencing in a study of human T cells and chemical hapten exposure. Individual cDNA molecules received unique molecular identifiers in the library. One entry per CDR3 protein results from TCRdb running MiXCR on the RACE reads. Among tens of thousands of distinct CDR3 sequences, roughly 4% were seen once, and the ten largest hold about 1.5%. The CDR3 runs 19 residues. Germline-derived CDR1 and CDR2 are SQVTM and ANQGSEA. V shed 0 bases, J shed 5 bases, and the junction held 16 bases outside the gene matches. Time point denoted: healthy volunteer bleed at 2 weeks. Unfractionated whole blood yielded the extracted total RNA. This clonotype was counted many times.

V usage is TRBV29-1 and J usage is TRBJ2-5, with 12 bases identical to TRBD1. This TCR was recovered from a female donor in good health. Some clones in this sample may be carry-over from other donors' samples. The sample was whole blood. The CDR3 spells CSVEEVHRRRDRGLETQYF. In DNA form, the CDR3 reads TGCAGCGTTGAAGAGGTACACAGAAGGCGGGACAGGGGGCTCGAGACCCAGTACTTC.